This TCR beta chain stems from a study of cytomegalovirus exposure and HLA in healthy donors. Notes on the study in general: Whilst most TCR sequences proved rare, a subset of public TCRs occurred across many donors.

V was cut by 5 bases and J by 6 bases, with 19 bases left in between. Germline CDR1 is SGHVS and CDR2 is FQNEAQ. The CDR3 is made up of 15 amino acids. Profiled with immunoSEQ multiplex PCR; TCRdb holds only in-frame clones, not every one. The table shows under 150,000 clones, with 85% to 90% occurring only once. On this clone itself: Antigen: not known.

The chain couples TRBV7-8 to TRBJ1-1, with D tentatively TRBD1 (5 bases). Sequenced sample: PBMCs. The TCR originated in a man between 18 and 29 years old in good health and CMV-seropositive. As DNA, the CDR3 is TGTGCCAGCAGCCCAAGCCCCAGGGATGGTTCTGAAGCTTTCTTT. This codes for CASSPSPRDGSEAFF.